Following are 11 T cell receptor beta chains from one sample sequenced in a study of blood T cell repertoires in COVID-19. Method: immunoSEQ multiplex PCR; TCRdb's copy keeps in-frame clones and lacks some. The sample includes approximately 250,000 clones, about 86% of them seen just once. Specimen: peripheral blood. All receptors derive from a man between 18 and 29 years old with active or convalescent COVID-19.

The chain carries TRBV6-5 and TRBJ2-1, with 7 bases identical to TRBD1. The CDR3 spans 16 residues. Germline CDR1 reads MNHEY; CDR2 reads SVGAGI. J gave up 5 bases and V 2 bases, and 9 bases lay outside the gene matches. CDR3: CASSYLRRDRHNEQFF. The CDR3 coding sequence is TGTGCCAGCAGTTACCTTAGAAGGGACAGACACAATGAGCAGTTCTTC.

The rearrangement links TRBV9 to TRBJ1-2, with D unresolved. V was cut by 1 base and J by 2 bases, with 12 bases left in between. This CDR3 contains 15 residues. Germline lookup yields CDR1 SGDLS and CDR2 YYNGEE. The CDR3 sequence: CASSVTLEANYGYTF. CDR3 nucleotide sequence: TGTGCCAGCAGCGTAACACTGGAGGCGAACTATGGCTACACCTTC.

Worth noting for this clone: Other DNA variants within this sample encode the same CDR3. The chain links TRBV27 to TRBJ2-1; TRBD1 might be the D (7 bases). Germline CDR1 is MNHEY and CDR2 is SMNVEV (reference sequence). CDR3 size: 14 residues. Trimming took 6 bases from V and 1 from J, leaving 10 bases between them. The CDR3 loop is CASSPGGSYNEQFF. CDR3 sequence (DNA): TGTGCCAGCAGCCCAGGGGGGTCCTACAATGAGCAGTTCTTC.

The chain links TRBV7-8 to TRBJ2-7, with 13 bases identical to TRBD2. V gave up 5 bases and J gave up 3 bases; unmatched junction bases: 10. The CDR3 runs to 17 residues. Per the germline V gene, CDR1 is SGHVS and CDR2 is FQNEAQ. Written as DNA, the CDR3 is TGTGCCAGCAGCCCCCGGACTAGCGGGAGTGGGGGCTACGAGCAGTACTTC. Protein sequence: CASSPRTSGSGGYEQYF.

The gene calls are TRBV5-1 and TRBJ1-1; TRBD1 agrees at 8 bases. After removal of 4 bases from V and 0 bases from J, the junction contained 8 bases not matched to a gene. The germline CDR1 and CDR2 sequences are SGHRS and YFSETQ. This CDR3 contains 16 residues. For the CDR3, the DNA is TGCGCCAGCAGCAATGGCCAGGGGGCGATGAACACTGAAGCTTTCTTT. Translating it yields CASSNGQGAMNTEAFF.

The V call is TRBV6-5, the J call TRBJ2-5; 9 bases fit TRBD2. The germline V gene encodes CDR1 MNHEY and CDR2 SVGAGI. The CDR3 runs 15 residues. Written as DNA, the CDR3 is TGTGCTACTCAGCAATTGGCGGGAGGGGGGGAGACCCAGTACTTC. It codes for CATQQLAGGGETQYF.

CDR3 region: CASTPGRGTEAFF. As DNA, the CDR3 is TGTGCCAGCACCCCAGGTCGGGGGACTGAAGCTTTCTTT. This chain links TRBV25-1 with TRBJ1-1; a possible D gene is TRBD1 (5 bases). The germline V gene has CDR1 MGHDK and CDR2 SYGVNS. This CDR3 has 13 residues. Trimming left V 7 bases short and J 5 bases short, with 14 bases between.

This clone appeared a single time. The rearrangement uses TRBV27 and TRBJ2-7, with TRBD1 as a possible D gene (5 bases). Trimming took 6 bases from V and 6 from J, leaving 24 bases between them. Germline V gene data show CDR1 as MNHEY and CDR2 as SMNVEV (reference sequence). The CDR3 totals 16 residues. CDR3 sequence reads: CASRLTEDQAHAEQYF. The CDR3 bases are TGTGCCAGCAGACTGACAGAAGACCAAGCCCACGCCGAGCAGTACTTC.

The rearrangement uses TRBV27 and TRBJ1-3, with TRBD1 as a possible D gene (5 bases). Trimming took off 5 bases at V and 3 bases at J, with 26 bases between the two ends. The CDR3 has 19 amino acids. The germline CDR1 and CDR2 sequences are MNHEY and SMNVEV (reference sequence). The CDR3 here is CASSLDELDTNVGGNTIYF. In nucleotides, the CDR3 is TGTGCCAGCAGTCTAGACGAGTTGGACACCAACGTAGGTGGAAACACCATATATTTT.

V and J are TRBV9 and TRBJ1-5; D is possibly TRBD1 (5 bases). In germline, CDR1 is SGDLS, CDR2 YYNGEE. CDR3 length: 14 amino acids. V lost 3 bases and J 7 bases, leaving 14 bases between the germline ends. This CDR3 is CASSGPGGDQPQHF. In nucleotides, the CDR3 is TGTGCCAGCAGCGGGCCGGGGGGGGACCAGCCCCAGCATTTT.

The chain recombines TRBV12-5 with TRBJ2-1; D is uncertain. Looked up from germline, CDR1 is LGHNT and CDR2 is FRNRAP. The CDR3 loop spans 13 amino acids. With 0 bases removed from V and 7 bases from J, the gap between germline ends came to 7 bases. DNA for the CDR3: TGTGCTAGTGGTTTGGTTATAGTGAATGAGCAGTTCTTC. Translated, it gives CASGLVIVNEQFF.